These 18 T cell receptor beta chains originate from one sample sequenced in a study of shared clonotypes between healthy human individuals. TCRdb's table, derived via immunoSEQ multiplex PCR, lists solely in-frame clones and lacks some. The sample contains 2 million to 2.5 million clones, just over 90% of which appear only once. The sample taken for sequencing was naive CD4+ T cells from PBMCs. Regarding subset: CD45RA+ positively selected. These receptors were collected from a man in his late teens or twenties in good health. Some clones in this sample may be carry-over from other donors' samples.

The chain has TRBV5-6 and TRBJ2-3; D call uncertain. V lost 2 bases, J lost 0 bases, and 10 bases lay in between. Germline V gives CDR1 SGHDT, CDR2 YYEEEE. This CDR3 comprises 15 residues. The CDR3 is CASSFRGLSTDTQYF. The CDR3 region has the DNA TGTGCCAGCAGCTTCCGTGGGCTTAGCACAGATACGCAGTATTTT.

This chain connects TRBV12-1 to TRBJ2-1; TRBD2 reflects the table's D call only, with no check against the DNA. TRBV12-1 is marked as a pseudogene. There are 18 residues in the CDR3. The chain's CDR3 is CASSTRGLAGSSYNEQFF. The CDR3 nucleotides read TGTGCCAGCAGCACGCGGGGACTAGCGGGGAGCTCCTACAATGAGCAGTTCTTC.

This sequence joins TRBV7-9 and TRBJ2-5; no firm D call. The CDR3 sequence is 14 residues long. V lost 2 bases and J lost 0, with 7 bases in between. From germline, CDR1 is SEHNR and CDR2 FQNEAQ (reference sequence). The chain's CDR3 is CASSLRQYQETQYF. The CDR3 DNA is TGTGCCAGCAGCTTAAGACAATACCAAGAGACCCAGTACTTC. The entire variable domain, with the rest obtained from reference TRBV7-9 and TRBJ2-5, is as follows: DTGVSQNPRHKITKRGQNVTFRCDPISEHNRLYWYRQTLGQGPEFLTYFQNEAQLEKSRLLSDRFSAERPKGSFSTLEIQRTEQGDSAMYLCASSLRQYQETQYFGPGTRLLVL.

This clone was picked up one time. The chain is built from TRBV7-2 and TRBJ2-1, with a tentative D call TRBD2 (6 bases). Germline values: CDR1 SGHTA, CDR2 FQGNSA. The CDR3 has 16 amino acids. The V end was cut by 0 bases, the J end by 2 bases, with 11 bases between. In DNA, the CDR3 is TGTGCCAGCAGCTTAGCGCGGCGGACTACCTACAATGAGCAGTTCTTC. Its protein product is CASSLARRTTYNEQFF.

The chain couples TRBV11-2 to TRBJ1-2; TRBD1 might be the D (6 bases). Germline CDR1 reads SGHAT; CDR2 reads FQNNGV. V lost 6 bases and J 3 bases, leaving 14 bases between the germline ends. The CDR3 has 14 amino acids. CDR3 nucleotide sequence: TGTGCCAGCAGTTCAGGGGCAGGGTACTATGGCTACACCTTC. The encoded protein is CASSSGAGYYGYTF. The whole variable domain, remainder taken from reference TRBV11-2 and TRBJ1-2, is EAGVAQSPRYKIIEKRQSVAFWCNPISGHATLYWYQQILGQGPKLLIQFQNNGVVDDSQLPKDRFSAERLKGVDSTLKIQPAKLEDSAVYLCASSSGAGYYGYTFGSGTRLTVV.

The chain uses TRBV19 and TRBJ1-1; D may be TRBD1 (5 bases). V was trimmed by 3 bases and J by 6 bases, leaving 11 bases between them. Germline CDR1 LNHDA, CDR2 SQIVND (reference sequence). The CDR3 contains 13 residues. Written as DNA, the CDR3 is TGTGCCAGTAGTATTGGACGGGGCTCTGAAGCTTTCTTT. It encodes CASSIGRGSEAFF.

CDR3 nucleotide sequence: TGTGCCATCAGTGGTCAGGGCGTGAATGAAAAACTGTTTTTT. Its translation is CAISGQGVNEKLFF. This chain joins TRBV10-3 and TRBJ1-4, with D maybe TRBD1 (5 bases). The CDR3 spans 14 residues. Trimming took off 4 bases at V and 5 bases at J, with 11 bases between the two ends. Germline CDR1 and CDR2: ENHRY and SYGVKD.

This clone was seen just once. V gene TRBV4-1 combines with J gene TRBJ2-1, with TRBD1 matching 9 bases. Looked up from germline, CDR1 is MGHRA and CDR2 is YSYEKL. Trimming removed 2 bases from V and 10 bases from J; junction bases left unmatched: 12. This CDR3 spans 16 amino acids. The CDR3 DNA sequence: TGCGCCAGCAGCCAAACCGGGACAGGGAAGGTATGGGAGCAGTTCTTC. It codes for CASSQTGTGKVWEQFF.

This chain joins TRBV28 and TRBJ2-1; 7 nucleotides agree with TRBD2. Germline values: CDR1 MDHEN, CDR2 SYDVKM. The CDR3 is 12 residues long. The V gene end was trimmed by 6 bases and the J gene end by 8 bases; junction bases not matched to a gene: 4. CDR3 in DNA: TGTGCCAGCAGACAAACTAGCGATGAGCAGTTCTTC. Translation: CASRQTSDEQFF.

This chain joins TRBV2 and TRBJ2-2, with TRBD1 identical over 7 bases. Germline V gene lookup returns CDR1 SNHLY and CDR2 FYNNEI. The CDR3 loop spans 13 amino acids. V was clipped by 6 bases and J by 5 bases; unmatched bases: 3. The CDR3 here is CASRAGGTGELFF. CDR3 in DNA: TGTGCCAGCAGGGCAGGGGGAACCGGGGAGCTGTTTTTT.

The rearrangement uses TRBV5-5 and TRBJ2-7; D unresolved. Deletions cut 4 bases from V and 2 bases from J, with 16 bases between. CDR1 and CDR2 (germline): SGHKS, YYEKEE (reference sequence). The CDR3 contains 15 residues. CDR3 amino acids: CASSPIPTVTYEQYF. DNA of the CDR3: TGTGCCAGCAGCCCCATACCTACAGTTACCTACGAGCAGTACTTC.

The V and J genes are TRBV7-2 and TRBJ2-2, with TRBD2 identical over 12 bases. The CDR3 contains 16 residues. J lost 5 bases, V lost 5 bases, and 6 bases had no gene match. Looked up from germline, CDR1 is SGHTA and CDR2 is FQGNSA. CDR3 sequence: CASSRRTSGMTGELFF. The CDR3 DNA is TGTGCCAGCAGCCGGCGGACTAGCGGGATGACCGGGGAGCTGTTTTTT.

CDR3: CASFGTGDYEQYF. The CDR3 DNA reads TGTGCCAGTTTCGGGACAGGTGACTACGAGCAGTACTTC. The V call is TRBV28, the J call TRBJ2-7, with 8 bases identical to TRBD1. Trimming at V came to 9 bases and at J to 3 bases, leaving 7 bases not matched to a gene. Germline V gene sequence: CDR1 MDHEN, CDR2 SYDVKM. This CDR3 is 13 amino acids long.

This clone was recorded only once. The chain recombines TRBV6-1 with TRBJ1-2; tentatively, D is TRBD1 (5 bases). The V gene lost 1 base and the J gene lost 4 bases, with 10 bases spanning the gap. CDR3 length equals 14 residues. Germline CDR1 MNHNS, CDR2 SASEGT. The CDR3 DNA reads TGTGCCAGCAGTGAAGGGGGGGGTCGCTATGGCTACACCTTC. Protein sequence: CASSEGGGRYGYTF.

As regards this clone: This sample includes further DNA sequences coding for the same CDR3. This rearrangement joins TRBV5-1 to TRBJ2-7; 7 bases map to TRBD1. The CDR3 sequence is 15 residues long. CDR1 is SGHRS and CDR2 is YFSETQ in the germline V gene. With V trimmed by 0 bases and J by 0 bases, 3 bases remained unmatched. The CDR3 coding sequence is TGCGCCAGCAGCTTGGGCGACAGGGCCTCCTACGAGCAGTACTTC. Residues: CASSLGDRASYEQYF.

This clone has just one count. V is TRBV5-1 and J is TRBJ2-5; maybe TRBD1 (6 bases). Germline V lookup: CDR1 SGHRS, CDR2 YFSETQ. V was trimmed by 0 bases and J by 1 base, leaving 10 bases between them. This CDR3 has 15 residues. CDR3 nucleotides: TGCGCCAGCAGCTTGGAACAGGGCTCCCAAGAGACCCAGTACTTC. Encoded protein: CASSLEQGSQETQYF.

V gene TRBV6-6 combines with J gene TRBJ1-4; possibly TRBD1 for D (5 bases). CDR3 length: 14 residues. The V gene's germline CDR1 is MNHNY and CDR2 SVGAGI (reference sequence). V lost 5 bases and J lost 13, with 20 bases in between. DNA of the CDR3: TGTGCCAGCAGTGGGGAGGGTGGGGCTCGGGGACTGTTTTTT. Translated, it gives CASSGEGGARGLFF.

The chain uses TRBV29-1 and TRBJ2-3; 12 bases match TRBD2. Germline-derived CDR1 and CDR2 are SQVTM and ANQGSEA. Germline trimming cut 6 bases from V and 0 bases from J; bases unmatched to any gene: 4. The CDR3 has 15 amino acids. The CDR3: CSVRTSGVSTDTQYF. The CDR3, as DNA: TGCAGCGTCCGGACTAGCGGGGTGAGCACAGATACGCAGTATTTT.